Sequencing of this T cell receptor beta chain was carried out in a study of blood T cell repertoires in COVID-19. Study-level background: Specimens from acute and convalescent COVID-19 originated in the United States, Italy and Spain. From T cells, B-cell-depleted T cells, or PBMCs came the material, which was cDNA or gDNA.

The CDR3 is 14 residues long. Trimming took 6 bases from V and 0 from J; bases not matched to a gene: 4. Germline CDR1 and CDR2: SNHLY and FYNNEI. Method: immunoSEQ multiplex PCR; TCRdb's copy keeps in-frame clones and lacks some. In the table there are around 97,000 clones, about nine tenths of which are singletons. V is TRBV2 and J is TRBJ1-1; 7 nucleotides match TRBD1. The material sequenced was peripheral blood. The sequence was collected from an elderly woman in a cohort sampled during active COVID-19. CDR3 region: CASRAGQLNTEAFF. CDR3 coding DNA: TGTGCCAGCAGGGCGGGACAGCTGAACACTGAAGCTTTCTTT.